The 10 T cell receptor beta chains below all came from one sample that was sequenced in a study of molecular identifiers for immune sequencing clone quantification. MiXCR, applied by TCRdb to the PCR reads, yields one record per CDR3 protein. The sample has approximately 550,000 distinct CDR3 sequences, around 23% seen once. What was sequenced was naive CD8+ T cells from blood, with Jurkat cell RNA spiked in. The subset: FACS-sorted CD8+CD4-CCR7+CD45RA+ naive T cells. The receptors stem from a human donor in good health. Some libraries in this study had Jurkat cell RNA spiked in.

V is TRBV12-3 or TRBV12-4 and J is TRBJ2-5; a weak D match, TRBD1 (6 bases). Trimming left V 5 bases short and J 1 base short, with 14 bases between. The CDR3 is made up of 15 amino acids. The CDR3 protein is CASSPPGHLQETQYF. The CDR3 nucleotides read TGTGCCAGCAGTCCCCCGGGACACCTCCAAGAGACCCAGTACTTC.

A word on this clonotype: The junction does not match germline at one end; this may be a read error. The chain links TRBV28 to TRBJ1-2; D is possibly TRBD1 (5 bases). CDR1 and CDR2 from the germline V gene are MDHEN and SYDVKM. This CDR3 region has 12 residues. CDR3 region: CASSGGNCGYTF. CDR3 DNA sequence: TGTGCCAGCAGTGGGGGAAACTGTGGCTACACCTTC.

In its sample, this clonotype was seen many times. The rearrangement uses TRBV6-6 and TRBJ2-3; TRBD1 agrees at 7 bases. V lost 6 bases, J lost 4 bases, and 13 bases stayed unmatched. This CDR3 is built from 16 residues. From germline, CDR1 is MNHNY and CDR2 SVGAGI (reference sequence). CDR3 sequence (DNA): TGTGCCAGCAGCTCCGAAGGGGGCCGCTTCGCAGATACGCAGTATTTT. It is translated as CASSSEGGRFADTQYF.

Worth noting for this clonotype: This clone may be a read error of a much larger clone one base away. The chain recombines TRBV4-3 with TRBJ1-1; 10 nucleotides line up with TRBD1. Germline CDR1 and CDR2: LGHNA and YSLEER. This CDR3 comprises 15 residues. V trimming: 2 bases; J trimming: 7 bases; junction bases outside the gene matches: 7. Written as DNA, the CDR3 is TGCGCCAGCAGCCAATGGACAGGGGGTGAGGGTGAAGCTTTCTTT. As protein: CASSQWTGGEGEAFF.

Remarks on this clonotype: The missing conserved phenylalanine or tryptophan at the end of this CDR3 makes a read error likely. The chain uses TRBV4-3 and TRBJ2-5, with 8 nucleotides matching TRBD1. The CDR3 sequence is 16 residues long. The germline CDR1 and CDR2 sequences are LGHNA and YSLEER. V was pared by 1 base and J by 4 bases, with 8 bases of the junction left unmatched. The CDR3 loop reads CASSQGPTGGSETQYL. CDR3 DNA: TGCGCCAGCAGCCAAGGACCCACAGGGGGGTCAGAGACCCAGTACCTC.

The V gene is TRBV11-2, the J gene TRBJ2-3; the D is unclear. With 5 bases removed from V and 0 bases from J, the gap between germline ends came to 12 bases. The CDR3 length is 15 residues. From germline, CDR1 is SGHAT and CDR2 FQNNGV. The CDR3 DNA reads TGTGCCAGCAGCAGCTTCATTGCTAGCACAGATACGCAGTATTTT. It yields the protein CASSSFIASTDTQYF.

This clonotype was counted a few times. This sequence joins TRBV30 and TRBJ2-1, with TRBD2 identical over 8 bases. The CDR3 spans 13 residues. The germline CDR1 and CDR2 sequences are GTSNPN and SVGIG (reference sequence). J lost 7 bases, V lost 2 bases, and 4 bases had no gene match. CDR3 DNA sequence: TGTGCCTGGAGTAGCGGGAGTTCGAATGAGCAGTTCTTC. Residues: CAWSSGSSNEQFF.

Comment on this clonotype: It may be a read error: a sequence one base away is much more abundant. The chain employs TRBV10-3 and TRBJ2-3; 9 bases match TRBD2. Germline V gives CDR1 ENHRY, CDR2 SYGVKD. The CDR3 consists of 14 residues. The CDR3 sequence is CAIPLAGSTATQYF. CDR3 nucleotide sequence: TGTGCCATCCCGCTAGCGGGGAGCACAGCTACGCAGTATTTT.

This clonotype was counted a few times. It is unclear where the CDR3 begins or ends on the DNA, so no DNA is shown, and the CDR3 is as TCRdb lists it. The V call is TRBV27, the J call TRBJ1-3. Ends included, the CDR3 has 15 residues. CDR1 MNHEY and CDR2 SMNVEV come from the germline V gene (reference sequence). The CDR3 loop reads CASSFGPGSGNTIYF.

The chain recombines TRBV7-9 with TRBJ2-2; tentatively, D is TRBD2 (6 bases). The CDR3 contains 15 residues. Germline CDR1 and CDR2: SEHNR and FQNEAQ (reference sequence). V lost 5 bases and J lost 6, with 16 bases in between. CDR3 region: CASSLARGSAGELFF. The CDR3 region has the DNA TGTGCCAGCAGCCTTGCGCGGGGATCGGCCGGGGAGCTGTTTTTT.